The text below deals with one T cell receptor (beta chain). These data come from a study of blood T cell repertoires in COVID-19. Produced via immunoSEQ multiplex PCR; TCRdb's table is partial and in-frame only. The sample includes roughly 200,000 clones, more than 75% seen only once; the top ten take 15% to 20%. Sequencing was carried out using peripheral blood. The origin of this receptor is a person aged 65 to 79 with COVID-19, enrolled during active disease.

As DNA, the CDR3 is TGTGCCAGTAGTAACGGGGGGGGACAGGGTATTAATGAGCAGTTCTTC. Protein: CASSNGGGQGINEQFF. The V gene is TRBV19, the J gene TRBJ2-1; a possible D gene is TRBD1 (9 bases). Looked up from germline, CDR1 is LNHDA and CDR2 is SQIVND (reference sequence). There are 16 residues in the CDR3. The V end lost 4 bases, the J end lost 7 bases, and 20 bases lay between the germline ends.